The rows below give T cell receptor beta chains drawn from one sample of a study of blood T cells in healthy people across ages. Via MiXCR, TCRdb re-called the 5' RACE reads, giving one row per CDR3 protein. The table records hundreds of thousands of distinct CDR3 sequences, about three fifths of them present only once. The sample was blood. These TCRs come from a man in his thirties or forties in good health. The CDR3 runs from the conserved cysteine through the conserved F or W. Each record gives: clone size, V gene, J gene, D gene, CDR3 DNA, CDR3 protein. D genes are given only for firm matches. The size entry is marked missing in some rows and otherwise reads once, few, many or a size class.

NA,TRBV30,TRBJ2-4,NA,TGTGCCTGGAGTGGGCCCGGACCAGTCGCCAAAAACATTCAGTACTTC,CAWSGPGPVAKNIQYF
NA,TRBV28,TRBJ1-1,NA,TGTGCCAGCAGCTTACCTCAGTCCGCTGAAGCTTTCTTT,CASSLPQSAEAFF
NA,TRBV6-2/TRBV6-3,TRBJ1-2,NA,TGTGCCAGCAGTCAGAGACAGGCCATGACTCTCTATGGCTACACCTTC,CASSQRQAMTLYGYTF
NA,TRBV20-1,TRBJ2-3,TRBD2,TGCAGTGCTAGAGGGGGCGGGAGCTCAGATACGCAGTATTTT,CSARGGGSSDTQYF
NA,TRBV29-1,TRBJ2-2,TRBD2,TGCAGCGGGGGGGGAGGGGACACCGGGGAGCTGTTTTTT,CSGGGGDTGELFF
NA,TRBV20-1,TRBJ1-2,NA,TGCAGTGCGCCGGTCGTTTCAAACTATGGCTACACCTTC,CSAPVVSNYGYTF
NA,TRBV2,TRBJ2-1,NA,TGTGCCAGCAGTGAAGCCATATACTACAATGAGCAGTTCTTC,CASSEAIYYNEQFF
few,TRBV25-1,TRBJ2-7,NA,TGTGCCAGCAGCCCCTCGGTGGGATACGAGCAGTACTTC,CASSPSVGYEQYF
NA,TRBV7-2,TRBJ2-6,TRBD2,TGTGCCAGCGGGCCCAATAGACTAGCGGTTTTCTCTGGGGCCAACGTCCTGACTTTC,CASGPNRLAVFSGANVLTF
NA,TRBV6-1,TRBJ1-4,NA,TGTGCCAGCAGTGCCGTCGATCGAGAAAAACTGTTTTTT,CASSAVDREKLFF
few,TRBV21-1,TRBJ2-5,NA,TGTGCCAGCAACCCAGGTCGCCACCAAGAGACCCAGTACTTC,CASNPGRHQETQYF
NA,TRBV7-9,TRBJ2-5,TRBD2,TGTGCCAGCAGCCTTAGCGGGTCTTTCGTAGAGACCCAGTACTTC,CASSLSGSFVETQYF
few,TRBV20-1,TRBJ2-5,TRBD1,TGCAGTGCTAGGCCGGACAGGGAGGCCCAGTACTTC,CSARPDREAQYF
NA,TRBV12-3/TRBV12-4,TRBJ2-5,NA,TGTGCCAGCAGTTTCTTTGTCCCCGGGACGAACCAAGAGACCCAGTACTTC,CASSFFVPGTNQETQYF
NA,TRBV7-9,TRBJ2-1,NA,TGTGCCAGCAGTCATCGTCGCGTGGACGAGCAGTTCTTC,CASSHRRVDEQFF
NA,TRBV7-9,TRBJ1-1,TRBD1,TGTGCCATATCTAGACAGGGGGGAAACACTGAAGCTTTCTTT,CAISRQGGNTEAFF
NA,TRBV4-1,TRBJ2-5,NA,TGCGCCAGCAGCCAAACGGGACAAAGCCAAGAGACCCAGTACTTC,CASSQTGQSQETQYF
NA,TRBV6-5,TRBJ2-5,TRBD1,TGTGCCAGCAGTTATGACAGGGGCTTAGCCGAGACCCAGTACTTC,CASSYDRGLAETQYF
NA,TRBV7-8,TRBJ2-7,TRBD2,TGTGCCAGCTCGGGTAGCGGGAACGGCTACGAGCAGTACTTC,CASSGSGNGYEQYF
NA,TRBV6-6,TRBJ2-2,NA,TGTGCCATGTCCGGAGCCGGCGGGGAGCTGTTTTTT,CAMSGAGGELFF
NA,TRBV6-2/TRBV6-3,TRBJ1-5,TRBD1,TGTGCCAGCAGATCAGACAGGGCGCCCCAGCATTTT,CASRSDRAPQHF
few,TRBV20-1,TRBJ1-2,NA,TGCAGTGCCTCTCTTAGGGGGACTAAGGATGGCTACACCTTC,CSASLRGTKDGYTF
few,TRBV5-1,TRBJ2-5,TRBD1,TGCGCCAGCAGAGAGACAGGGTCCGAGACCCAGTACTTC,CASRETGSETQYF
NA,TRBV7-9,TRBJ2-1,TRBD2,TGTGCCAGCAGCTTGACTAGCGGGAGGGCCTATGAGCAGTTCTTC,CASSLTSGRAYEQFF
NA,TRBV20-1,TRBJ1-2,TRBD1,TGCAGTGCTAGAGACCCCGGACAGGGGATAAACTATGGCTACACCTTC,CSARDPGQGINYGYTF
NA,TRBV7-3,TRBJ2-1,TRBD2,TGTGCCAGCAGCTTAACCTTTGCGGGAGGGACCTACAATGAGCAGTTCTTC,CASSLTFAGGTYNEQFF
NA,TRBV12-3/TRBV12-4,TRBJ1-2,NA,TGTGCCAGCAGCGGGTCAGTCCTAGGAGGCTACACCTTC,CASSGSVLGGYTF
NA,TRBV29-1,TRBJ2-3,TRBD1,TGCAGCGTTGCGGTCAGGGGGCGCACAGATACGCAGTATTTT,CSVAVRGRTDTQYF
NA,TRBV20-1,TRBJ2-7,NA,TGCAGTGCTAGAGGGGTCAGATCCTACGAGCAGTACTTC,CSARGVRSYEQYF
NA,TRBV11-1,TRBJ2-3,NA,TGTGCCAGCAGCTTAGCAGGGCCCTCAGATACGCAGTATTTT,CASSLAGPSDTQYF
NA,TRBV7-6,TRBJ1-1,NA,TGTGCCAGCAGCTTAGCGCTGGGGGTATCCCACGAAGCTTTCTTT,CASSLALGVSHEAFF
NA,TRBV11-2,TRBJ2-5,NA,TGTGCCAGCTCATCGGCCCGACAAGAGACCCAGTACTTC,CASSSARQETQYF
few,TRBV2,TRBJ2-5,NA,TGTGCCAGCATGTACCAAGAGACCCAGTACTTC,CASMYQETQYF
NA,TRBV7-2,TRBJ2-3,TRBD2,TGTGCCAGCAGCTTAGGGGGGGGAGGGGTCACAGATACGCAGTATTTT,CASSLGGGGVTDTQYF
NA,TRBV7-2,TRBJ2-3,NA,TGTGCCAGCAGCGGTAGATCAGGGAGCACAGATACGCAGTATTTT,CASSGRSGSTDTQYF
once,TRBV28,TRBJ2-3,NA,TGTGCCAGCTGCCAGGCCACTAGCACAGATACGCAGTATTTT,CASCQATSTDTQYF
NA,TRBV4-2,TRBJ2-3,NA,TGTGCCAGCAGCCAAGCTAGCATCGGCACAGATACGCAGTATTTT,CASSQASIGTDTQYF
NA,TRBV20-1,TRBJ2-4,NA,TGCAGTGCCCAGGACAGTTTGGACATTCAGTACTTC,CSAQDSLDIQYF
NA,TRBV29-1,TRBJ2-1,NA,TGCAGCGTTGATTTTTGGTCGTGGAGACCGGGACCCCTATTGGTACCTGACAATGAGCAGTTCTTC,CSVDFWSWRPGPLLVPDNEQFF
NA,TRBV7-2,TRBJ2-3,NA,TGTGCCAGCAGGGCAGGATCGAGTCTAGCAGATACGCAGTATTTT,CASRAGSSLADTQYF
NA,TRBV4-1,TRBJ2-3,TRBD2,TGCGCCAGCAGCCAAGATCAAGGGACTAGTGGTTTTCCAGATACGCAGTATTTT,CASSQDQGTSGFPDTQYF
NA,TRBV7-8,TRBJ2-4,NA,TGTGCCAGCAGCCCTCGGGACGGACAAAACATTCAGTACTTC,CASSPRDGQNIQYF
NA,TRBV7-9,TRBJ1-2,NA,TGTGCCAGCAGCTTCGATTTCCAGGGCGATGGCTACACCTTC,CASSFDFQGDGYTF
few,TRBV4-1,TRBJ2-7,TRBD1,TGCGCCAGCAGCCAAGGAGGACAGGGACCCTACGAGCAGTACTTC,CASSQGGQGPYEQYF
NA,TRBV20-1,TRBJ2-3,NA,TGCAGTGCTAGACCTCCGCTAGGAACTAGTATCACAGATACGCAGTATTTT,CSARPPLGTSITDTQYF
NA,TRBV5-1,TRBJ2-1,NA,TGCGCCAGCAGCTCACAATTGACCCAAAACAATGAGCAGTTCTTC,CASSSQLTQNNEQFF
once,TRBV29-1,TRBJ2-1,TRBD2,TGCTGCGTCGCCTTACTAGCGGGAGTCGGAAATGAGCAGTTCTTC,CCVALLAGVGNEQFF
NA,TRBV4-3,TRBJ2-1,TRBD1,TGCGCCAGCAGCCACCGGACAGGGGGGATCAATGAGCAGTTCTTC,CASSHRTGGINEQFF
once,TRBV5-1,TRBJ1-2,TRBD1,TGCGCCAGCGGGGACAGCCTGTATGGCTACACCTTC,CASGDSLYGYTF
NA,TRBV29-1,TRBJ2-7,NA,TGCAGCGTGAGCGGTACCGCCTACGAGCAGTACTTC,CSVSGTAYEQYF
NA,TRBV4-3,TRBJ2-1,NA,TGCGCCAGCAGCCAGAGACTAGAGCATGAGCAGTTCTTC,CASSQRLEHEQFF
few,TRBV5-5,TRBJ2-1,NA,TGTGCCAGCAGCTTGTTGGACCTATGGTCTGAGCAGTTCTTC,CASSLLDLWSEQFF
NA,TRBV5-1,TRBJ2-5,TRBD1,TGCGCCAGCAGCATCGGGACAGAAGAGACCCAGTACTTC,CASSIGTEETQYF
NA,TRBV7-2,TRBJ2-6,NA,TGTGCCAGCAGCTCACCATGGGGGGCCAACGTCCTGACTTTC,CASSSPWGANVLTF
NA,TRBV19,TRBJ2-1,TRBD1,TGTGCCAGTAGTATTGGCCAGGGGGCTTACAATGAGCAGTTCTTC,CASSIGQGAYNEQFF
once,TRBV14,TRBJ1-4,TRBD1,TGTGCCAGCAGCCGCCCGGACAGGTTTAATGAAAAACTGTTTTTT,CASSRPDRFNEKLFF